A selection of T cell receptor beta chains follows, all from one sample in a study of blood T cell repertoires in COVID-19. The method was immunoSEQ multiplex PCR; TCRdb's version includes in-frame clones alone and lacks a portion of them. The sample has around 70,000 clones; 80% to 90% are singletons. Material: peripheral blood. The source is a human donor in a cohort sampled during active COVID-19. The CDR3 runs from the conserved cysteine through the conserved F or W. The order of the fields is CDR3 length, J gene, D gene, V gene, clone size, CDR3 DNA, CDR3 protein. The D gene is left open where the match is weak. Size tells how often a clone was seen (once, few, many) or the class of an expanded clone, and some rows leave it out.

>14|TRBJ2-3|NA|TRBV5-1|NA
TGCGCCAGCGGGGTCGCGGGCGTCACAGATACGCAGTATTTT
CASGVAGVTDTQYF
>15|TRBJ2-1|TRBD2|TRBV5-1|once
TGCGCCAGCAGCTTGGTTAGCGGGATGGGGAATGAGCAGTTCTTC
CASSLVSGMGNEQFF
>17|TRBJ2-3|NA|TRBV5-8|NA
TGTGCCAGCAGCTTGGTTAAGACAGCCTTAACCACAGATACGCAGTATTTT
CASSLVKTALTTDTQYF
>16|TRBJ2-2|NA|TRBV18|NA
TGTGCCAGCTCACCATTTGAGGTTTTGAACACCGGGGAGCTGTTTTTT
CASSPFEVLNTGELFF
>18|TRBJ2-2|TRBD2|TRBV18|NA
TGTGCCAGCTCACCCCTCGTAGCGGGGGGTAGAAACACCGGGGAGCTGTTTTTT
CASSPLVAGGRNTGELFF
>16|TRBJ2-1|TRBD1|TRBV9|NA
TGTGCCAGCAGCCCCGAAAGGGACAGGGTCTTAGATGAGCAGTTCTTC
CASSPERDRVLDEQFF
>14|TRBJ2-1|TRBD1|TRBV24-1|NA
TGTGCCACCAGTGACCCCGGGACAGGGAATGAGCAGTTCTTC
CATSDPGTGNEQFF
>16|TRBJ1-5|TRBD1|TRBV19|NA
TGTGCCAGTAGTGACCGGGACAGGGGGCTGGGGCAGCCCCAGCATTTT
CASSDRDRGLGQPQHF
>15|TRBJ2-5|TRBD2|TRBV9|NA
TGTGCCAGCAGCGTAGCTAATGGGGGGGGTGAGACCCAGTACTTC
CASSVANGGGETQYF
>16|TRBJ1-5|NA|TRBV28|NA
TGTGCCAGCAGGCTCTTGGGGCGGGATAGCAATCAGCCCCAGCATTTT
CASRLLGRDSNQPQHF
>15|TRBJ2-5|TRBD2|TRBV11-2|NA
TGTGCCAGCAGCTTATTCGGGGGGAGGCAAGAGACCCAGTACTTC
CASSLFGGRQETQYF
>15|TRBJ2-5|NA|TRBV3-1/TRBV3-2|NA
TGTGCCAGCAGCCAAGCGACTAGGGTGGGGGTGGCCCAGTACTTC
CASSQATRVGVAQYF
>15|TRBJ2-5|TRBD1|TRBV12-5|NA
TGTGCTAGTGGTCTTAGGACAGGGGGCGCCCGGACCCAGTACTTC
CASGLRTGGARTQYF
>11|TRBJ1-5|NA|TRBV24-1|NA
TGTGCCACGTTGGCAGATCAGCCCCAGCATTTT
CATLADQPQHF
>17|TRBJ2-1|TRBD2|TRBV5-4|NA
TGTGCCAGCAGCCCTAGGACTAGCGGATATGGCTACAATGAGCAGTTCTTC
CASSPRTSGYGYNEQFF
>14|TRBJ1-1|NA|TRBV6-2/TRBV6-3|NA
TGTGCCAGCAGCAAAGGGGGTACCCTGACGGAAGCTTTCTTT
CASSKGGTLTEAFF
>13|TRBJ1-4|NA|TRBV30|NA
TGTGCCTGGAGTGGAGTCGTAAGTGAAAAACTGTTTTTT
CAWSGVVSEKLFF
>15|TRBJ1-4|TRBD1|TRBV5-1|NA
TGCGCCAGCAGCTCCGGGACAGGGCTTAGCGAAAAACTGTTTTTT
CASSSGTGLSEKLFF
>12|TRBJ1-4|NA|TRBV5-4|once
TGTGCCACCAAGGACAGATTCGAAAAACTGTTTTTT
CATKDRFEKLFF
>15|TRBJ1-1|NA|TRBV4-1|NA
TGCGCCAGCAGCCAGACGGAGGGTACGAGAACTGAAGCTTTCTTT
CASSQTEGTRTEAFF
>17|TRBJ1-6|NA|TRBV5-1|NA
TGCGCCAGCAGCTTGGCCAGGGGAAGCGGTGCCCCATCACCCCTCCACTTT
CASSLARGSGAPSPLHF
>14|TRBJ2-7|NA|TRBV11-2|NA
TGTGCCAGCAGCTTAGCGGGTAACTCCTACGAGCAGTACTTC
CASSLAGNSYEQYF
>15|TRBJ2-5|TRBD1|TRBV9|few
TGTGCCAGCAGCGTAGATCAGGGGGCGAAAGAGACCCAGTACTTC
CASSVDQGAKETQYF
>15|TRBJ1-2|NA|TRBV5-1|NA
TGCGCCAGCAGCCCCGGGGTGGAGGGAGCTTATGGCTACACCTTC
CASSPGVEGAYGYTF
>17|TRBJ2-1|TRBD2|TRBV9|NA
TGTGCCAGCAGCGTAGATCTAGCGGGGGGCCTCCGCGATGAGCAGTTCTTC
CASSVDLAGGLRDEQFF
>11|TRBJ2-7|NA|TRBV29-1|NA
TGCAGCGTCCAAGAGGCAGCCAGCCAGTACTTC
CSVQEAASQYF
>18|TRBJ2-1|TRBD2|TRBV9|NA
TGTGCCAGCAGCGTCCGGGCCGGGACAGGAACTAGCGGGGATGAGCAGTTCTTC
CASSVRAGTGTSGDEQFF
>14|TRBJ2-7|TRBD1|TRBV5-4|NA
TGTGCCAGCAGAGAGGACAGGGGCTCCTACGAGCAGTACTTC
CASREDRGSYEQYF
>14|TRBJ1-5|NA|TRBV3-1/TRBV3-2|NA
TGTGCCAGCAGCAGCACAGTTACGGCTCAGCCCCAGCATTTT
CASSSTVTAQPQHF
>15|TRBJ2-5|TRBD1|TRBV19|once
TGTGCCAGTAGTATGGGACAGGGGGCGGTCGAGACCCAGTACTTC
CASSMGQGAVETQYF
>12|TRBJ2-7|TRBD2|TRBV6-5|NA
TGTGCCAGCAGTATAGCGGGATACGAGCAGTACTTC
CASSIAGYEQYF
>13|TRBJ2-1|NA|TRBV6-5|NA
TGTGCCAGCAGGCCGACTGGAAGCAATGAGCAGTTCTTC
CASRPTGSNEQFF
>15|TRBJ1-2|NA|TRBV5-4|NA
TGTGCCAGCAGCTTGGTTTCTAGCAGGGGCCATGGCTACACCTTC
CASSLVSSRGHGYTF
>12|TRBJ2-3|TRBD1|TRBV10-1|NA
TGCGCCGCCGGGACAGGGGCCGATACGCAGTATTTT
CAAGTGADTQYF
>13|TRBJ1-2|TRBD1|TRBV5-6|NA
TGTGCCAGCAGCACACAGGGGGCCTATGGCTACACCTTC
CASSTQGAYGYTF
>16|TRBJ2-2|TRBD2|TRBV3-1/TRBV3-2|few
TGTGCCAGCAGCCCAGAAGGACTAGCGAACACCGGGGAGCTGTTTTTT
CASSPEGLANTGELFF
>16|TRBJ2-3|TRBD2|TRBV7-2|NA
TGTGCCAGCAGCTTAATACCGGGAGGGGTGGCAGATACGCAGTATTTT
CASSLIPGGVADTQYF
>13|TRBJ2-7|TRBD1|TRBV29-1|NA
TGCAGCGTACGGGACAGGGGCACCTACGAGCAGTACTTC
CSVRDRGTYEQYF
>15|TRBJ2-3|TRBD2|TRBV9|NA
TGTGCCAGCAGCTGGACTAGCGGGAGCACAGATACGCAGTATTTT
CASSWTSGSTDTQYF
>11|TRBJ2-7|NA|TRBV5-1|NA
TGCGCCAGCAGCACATCAGGGATCCAGTACTTC
CASSTSGIQYF
>15|TRBJ2-1|NA|TRBV9|NA
TGTGCCAGCAGCGTAGCGGGGGTGACCTACAATGAGCAGTTCTTC
CASSVAGVTYNEQFF
>14|TRBJ1-6|TRBD1|TRBV2|few
TGTGCCAGCAGCCGGGACAGGGAGAATTCACCCCTCCACTTT
CASSRDRENSPLHF
>14|TRBJ2-2|NA|TRBV2|NA
TGTGCCAGCAGTGAGACAGGGAACACCGGGGAGCTGTTTTTT
CASSETGNTGELFF
>15|TRBJ1-5|TRBD1|TRBV7-6|NA
TGTGCCAGCAGCCGGGACAGCAATAGCAATCAGCCCCAGCATTTT
CASSRDSNSNQPQHF
>14|TRBJ2-1|NA|TRBV18|NA
TGTGCCAGCTCACCACCCTCGGGGATACATGAGCAGTTCTTC
CASSPPSGIHEQFF
>13|TRBJ1-2|NA|TRBV28|NA
TGTGCCAGCAGTTTCGCGGGCAACTATGGCTACACCTTC
CASSFAGNYGYTF
>13|TRBJ1-1|NA|TRBV5-1|NA
TGCGCCAGCAGGAAAGGACAGATCACTGAAGCTTTCTTT
CASRKGQITEAFF
>17|TRBJ2-3|TRBD2|TRBV19|once
TGTGCCAGTAGTATTCGGGGTAGCGGGAGGGGCACAGATACGCAGTATTTT
CASSIRGSGRGTDTQYF
>11|TRBJ1-1|NA|TRBV11-3|NA
TGTGCCAGCAGCTTAGCAGGAGGCGCTTTCTTT
CASSLAGGAFF
>18|TRBJ2-1|TRBD2|TRBV19|NA
TGTGCCAGTAGTATTGGTCTAGCGGGAGGACTTTACTACAATGAGCAGTTCTTC
CASSIGLAGGLYYNEQFF
>19|TRBJ2-3|NA|TRBV9|NA
TGTGCCAGCAGCGTAGCGGGGAACGGTAACTTAGGCGGAACAGATACGCAGTATTTT
CASSVAGNGNLGGTDTQYF
>17|TRBJ2-2|NA|TRBV21-1|NA
TGTGCCAGCACTAAGGGGGGGACAGGGACTAACACCGGGGAGCTGTTTTTT
CASTKGGTGTNTGELFF
>16|TRBJ2-5|NA|TRBV7-6|NA
TGTGCCAGCAGCTTAAGAGTTGGTCCGGGGCAAGAGACCCAGTACTTC
CASSLRVGPGQETQYF
>14|TRBJ2-1|NA|TRBV21-1|few
TGTGCCAGCAGCAAAGTCGGGGAGAACAATGAGCAGTTCTTC
CASSKVGENNEQFF
>14|TRBJ1-6|TRBD1|TRBV2|NA
TGTGCCAGCAGCGGGGACAGGGCCACTTGGCCCCTCCACTTT
CASSGDRATWPLHF